What follows is one T cell receptor (beta chain) and its context. V lost 2 bases and J lost 5, with 25 bases in between. Germline values: CDR1 SGHTA, CDR2 FQGNSA. The CDR3 is 18 residues long. Assay used: immunoSEQ multiplex PCR; TCRdb lists only in-frame clones, some missing. The sample has about 1.5 million clones, around 98% seen once. This entry belongs to a study of shared clonotypes between healthy human individuals. The TCR sequence derives from a man aged 30 to 45 in good health. This chain connects TRBV7-2 to TRBJ2-7, with D unresolved. What was sequenced was naive CD4+ T cells sorted from blood. Noted subset: CD45RA+ positively selected. This CDR3 is CASSLKNLRTFVYNEQYF. The CDR3 region has the DNA TGTGCCAGCAGCTTAAAGAACCTCCGGACCTTCGTTTATAACGAGCAGTACTTC.